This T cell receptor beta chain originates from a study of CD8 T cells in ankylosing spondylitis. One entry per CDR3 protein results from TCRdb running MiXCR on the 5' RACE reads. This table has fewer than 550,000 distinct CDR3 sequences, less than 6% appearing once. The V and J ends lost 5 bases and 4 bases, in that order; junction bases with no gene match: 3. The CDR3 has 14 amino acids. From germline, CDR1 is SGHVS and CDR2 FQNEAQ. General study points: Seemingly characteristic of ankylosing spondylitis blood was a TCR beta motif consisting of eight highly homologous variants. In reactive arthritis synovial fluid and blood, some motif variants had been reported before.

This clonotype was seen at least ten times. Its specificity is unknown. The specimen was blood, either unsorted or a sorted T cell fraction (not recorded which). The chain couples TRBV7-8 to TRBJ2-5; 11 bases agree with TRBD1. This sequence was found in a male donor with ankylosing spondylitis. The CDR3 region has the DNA TGTGCCAGCAGCCCGGACAGGGGGCGAGAGACCCAGTACTTC. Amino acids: CASSPDRGRETQYF.